A single sample is the source of the 8 T cell receptor beta chains below, sequenced in a study of blood T cell repertoires in COVID-19. Here immunoSEQ multiplex PCR was the method, and the copy in TCRdb shows in-frame clones only, minus some. Of a few hundred thousand clones listed, 70% to 90% were seen once; the top ten hold approximately 0.92%. The sample consisted of peripheral blood. These TCRs come from a man between 18 and 29 years old with COVID-19, enrolled during active disease.

The rearrangement joins TRBV10-2 to TRBJ1-2; a weak D match, TRBD1 (5 bases). This CDR3 spans 11 amino acids. V shed 6 bases and J shed 8 bases, with 10 bases lying between them. Germline V CDR1 and CDR2: WSHSY, SAAADI. In DNA, the CDR3 is TGCGCCAGCAGGGGGGACTTCGGCTACACCTTC. Translated: CASRGDFGYTF.

The chain joins TRBV6-6 to TRBJ2-3; a weak D match, TRBD2 (5 bases). Germline V gene lookup returns CDR1 MNHNY and CDR2 SVGAGI (reference sequence). This CDR3 spans 17 amino acids. V lost 5 bases and J lost 3, with 21 bases in between. The CDR3 DNA reads as TGTGCCAGCAGTCCCGAGTGGGGAAGCGGCGCTACAGATACGCAGTATTTT. Translating it yields CASSPEWGSGATDTQYF.

The J gene is TRBJ2-2, the V gene TRBV7-2; 13 nucleotides agree with TRBD2. Losses at the gene ends were 11 bases for V and 4 bases for J; bases not matched to a gene: 7. The CDR3 has 15 amino acids. Germline V gene sequence: CDR1 SGHTA, CDR2 FQGNSA. This CDR3 reads CAHRTSGSITGELFF. The DNA for the CDR3 is TGTGCCCATCGGACTAGCGGGAGTATCACCGGGGAGCTGTTTTTT.

The V call is TRBV24-1, the J call TRBJ2-1, with TRBD2 matching over 11 bases. Germline CDR1 reads KGHDR; CDR2 reads SFDVKD. V lost 4 bases to trimming and J lost 6 bases; unmatched junction nucleotides: 1. This CDR3 has 14 residues. The CDR3 spells CATSEGLAGNEQFF. Here the CDR3 DNA reads TGTGCCACCAGTGAAGGACTAGCGGGCAATGAGCAGTTCTTC.

The chain combines TRBV3-1 (or the pseudogene TRBV3-2) with TRBJ2-1, with 9 bases aligning to TRBD2. The J segment lost 6 bases and the V segment lost 1 base, leaving 7 bases of the junction unmatched. From germline, CDR1 is LGHDT and CDR2 YNNKEL (reference sequence). The CDR3 loop spans 16 amino acids. The CDR3 DNA is TGTGCCAGCAGCCAAGGTAACCTAGCGGGATTCAATGAGCAGTTCTTC. Translated: CASSQGNLAGFNEQFF.

The rearrangement uses TRBV3-1 (or the pseudogene TRBV3-2) and TRBJ2-5; 9 bases are shared with TRBD2. J gave up 3 bases and V 8 bases, and 4 bases lay outside the gene matches. Germline V gene data show CDR1 as LGHDT and CDR2 as YNNKEL (reference sequence). The CDR3 totals 13 residues. Here the CDR3 reads CASGKRGEETQYF. The CDR3 nucleotides are TGTGCCAGCGGAAAGCGGGGGGAAGAGACCCAGTACTTC.

The rearrangement links TRBV19 to TRBJ1-2, with 10 positions matching TRBD1. CDR3 length equals 18 residues. Germline V lookup: CDR1 LNHDA, CDR2 SQIVND (reference sequence). Trimming removed 5 bases from V and 2 bases from J; junction bases left unmatched: 14. The CDR3 region has the DNA TGTGCCAGTAGTGCACTACCGGGACAGGGGTCCTTAAACTATGGCTACACCTTC. Encoded protein: CASSALPGQGSLNYGYTF.

This chain uses TRBV3-1 (or the pseudogene TRBV3-2) with TRBJ2-3, with 7 bases fitting TRBD2. Germline CDR1 reads LGHDT; CDR2 reads YNNKEL (reference sequence). The CDR3 is made up of 16 amino acids. Germline trimming cut 3 bases from V and 3 bases from J; bases unmatched to any gene: 9. The chain's CDR3 is CASSHLQAGVTDTQYF. For the CDR3, the DNA is TGTGCCAGCAGCCACCTCCAGGCGGGAGTAACAGATACGCAGTATTTT.